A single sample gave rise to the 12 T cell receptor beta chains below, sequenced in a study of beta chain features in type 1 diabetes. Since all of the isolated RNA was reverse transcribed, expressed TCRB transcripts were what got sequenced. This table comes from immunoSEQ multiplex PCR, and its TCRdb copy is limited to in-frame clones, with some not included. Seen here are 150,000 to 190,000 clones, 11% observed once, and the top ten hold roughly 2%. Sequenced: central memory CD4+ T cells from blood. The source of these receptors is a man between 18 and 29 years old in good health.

DNA for the CDR3: TGTGCCAGCAGTTACCTGGACAGGCCAGATACGCAGTATTTT. Translating it yields CASSYLDRPDTQYF. The chain carries TRBV6-5 and TRBJ2-3; 7 nucleotides agree with TRBD1. Germline V gene data show CDR1 as MNHEY and CDR2 as SVGAGI. The CDR3 is made up of 14 amino acids. The junction had 3 bases not matched to a gene; V was cut back by 2 bases and J by 4 bases.

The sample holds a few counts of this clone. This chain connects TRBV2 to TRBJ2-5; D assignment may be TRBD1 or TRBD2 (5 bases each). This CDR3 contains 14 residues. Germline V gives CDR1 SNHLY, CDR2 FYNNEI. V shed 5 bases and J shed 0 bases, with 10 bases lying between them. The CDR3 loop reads CASSRDRNQETQYF. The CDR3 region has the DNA TGTGCCAGCAGTCGGGACCGAAACCAAGAGACCCAGTACTTC. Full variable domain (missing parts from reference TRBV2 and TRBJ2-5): EPEVTQTPSHQVTQMGQEVILRCVPISNHLYFYWYRQILGQKVEFLVSFYNNEISEKSEIFDDQFSVERPDGSNFTLKIRSTKLEDSAMYFCASSRDRNQETQYFGPGTRLLVL.

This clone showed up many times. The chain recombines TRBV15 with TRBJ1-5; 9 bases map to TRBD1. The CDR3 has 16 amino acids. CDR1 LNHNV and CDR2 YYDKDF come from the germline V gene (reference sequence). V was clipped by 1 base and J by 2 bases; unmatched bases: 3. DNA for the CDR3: TGTGCCACCAGCAGAGGGACAGGGGATGGCAATCAGCCCCAGCATTTT. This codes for CATSRGTGDGNQPQHF.

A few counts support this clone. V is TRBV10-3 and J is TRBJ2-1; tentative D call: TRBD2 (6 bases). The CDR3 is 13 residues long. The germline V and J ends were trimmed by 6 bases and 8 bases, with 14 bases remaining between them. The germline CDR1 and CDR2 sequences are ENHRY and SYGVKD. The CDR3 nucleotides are TGTGCCATCAGGTCGCGGGACCACGATGAGCAGTTCTTC. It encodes CAIRSRDHDEQFF.

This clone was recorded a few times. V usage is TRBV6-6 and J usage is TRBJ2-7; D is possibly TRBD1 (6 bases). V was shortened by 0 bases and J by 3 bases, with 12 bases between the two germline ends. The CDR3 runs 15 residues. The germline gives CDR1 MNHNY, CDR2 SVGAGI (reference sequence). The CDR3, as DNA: TGTGCCAGCAGTTACTCTCCCAGGGGCCTCTACGAGCAGTACTTC. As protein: CASSYSPRGLYEQYF.

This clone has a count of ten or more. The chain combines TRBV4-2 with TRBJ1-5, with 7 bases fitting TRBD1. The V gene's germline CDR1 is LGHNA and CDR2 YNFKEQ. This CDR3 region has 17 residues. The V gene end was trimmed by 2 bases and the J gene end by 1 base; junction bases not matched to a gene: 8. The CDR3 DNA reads TGTGCCAGCAGCCAAACCCCGTCAGGGGGGAGCAATCAGCCCCAGCATTTT. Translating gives CASSQTPSGGSNQPQHF.

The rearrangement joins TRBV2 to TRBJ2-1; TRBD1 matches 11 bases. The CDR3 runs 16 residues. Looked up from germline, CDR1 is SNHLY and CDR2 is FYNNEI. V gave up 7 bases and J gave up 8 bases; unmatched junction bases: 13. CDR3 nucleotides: TGTGCCAGCACCGATACGGGACAGGGGGTTAGAGATGAGCAGTTCTTC. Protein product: CASTDTGQGVRDEQFF.

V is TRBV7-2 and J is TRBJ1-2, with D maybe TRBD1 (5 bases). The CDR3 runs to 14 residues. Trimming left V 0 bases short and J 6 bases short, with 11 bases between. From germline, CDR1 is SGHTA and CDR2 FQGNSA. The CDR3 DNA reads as TGTGCCAGCAGCTTAGCCGGTCAGGGAAATGGCTACACCTTC. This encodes CASSLAGQGNGYTF.

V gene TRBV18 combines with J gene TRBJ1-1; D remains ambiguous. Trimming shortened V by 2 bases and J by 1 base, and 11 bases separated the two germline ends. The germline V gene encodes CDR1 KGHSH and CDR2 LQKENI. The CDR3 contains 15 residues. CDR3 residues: CASSPISQRNTEAFF. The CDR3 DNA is TGTGCCAGCTCACCAATATCCCAAAGGAACACTGAAGCTTTCTTT.

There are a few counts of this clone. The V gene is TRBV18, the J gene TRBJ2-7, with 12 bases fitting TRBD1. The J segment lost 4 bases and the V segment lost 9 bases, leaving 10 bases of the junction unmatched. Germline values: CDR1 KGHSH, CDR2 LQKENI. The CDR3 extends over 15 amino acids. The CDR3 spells CASSYTGQGAYEQYF. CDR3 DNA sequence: TGTGCCAGTTCCTACACGGGACAGGGGGCTTACGAGCAGTACTTC.

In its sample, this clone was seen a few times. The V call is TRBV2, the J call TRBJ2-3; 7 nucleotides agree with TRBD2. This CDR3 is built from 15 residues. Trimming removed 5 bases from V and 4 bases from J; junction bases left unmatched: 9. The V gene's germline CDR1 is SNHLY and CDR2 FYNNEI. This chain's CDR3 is CASSPLAAKADTQYF. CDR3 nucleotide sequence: TGTGCCAGCAGTCCTCTAGCGGCGAAAGCAGATACGCAGTATTTT.

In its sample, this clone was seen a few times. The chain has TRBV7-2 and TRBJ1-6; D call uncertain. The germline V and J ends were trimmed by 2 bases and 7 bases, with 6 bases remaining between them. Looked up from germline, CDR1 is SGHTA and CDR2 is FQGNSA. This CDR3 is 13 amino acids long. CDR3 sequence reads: CASSLQENSPLHF. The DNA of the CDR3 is TGTGCCAGCAGCTTACAGGAGAATTCACCCCTCCACTTT.